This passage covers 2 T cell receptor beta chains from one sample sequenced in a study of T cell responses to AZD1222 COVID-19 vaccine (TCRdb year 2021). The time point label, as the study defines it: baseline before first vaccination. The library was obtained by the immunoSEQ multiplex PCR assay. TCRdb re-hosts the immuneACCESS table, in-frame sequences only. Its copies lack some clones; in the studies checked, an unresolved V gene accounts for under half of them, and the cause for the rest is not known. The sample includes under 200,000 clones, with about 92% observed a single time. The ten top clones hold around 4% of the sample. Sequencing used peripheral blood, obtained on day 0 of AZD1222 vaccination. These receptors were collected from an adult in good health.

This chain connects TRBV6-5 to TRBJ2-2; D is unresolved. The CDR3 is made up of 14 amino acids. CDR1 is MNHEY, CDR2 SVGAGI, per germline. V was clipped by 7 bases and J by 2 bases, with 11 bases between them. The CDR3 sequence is CASTMGSNTGELFF. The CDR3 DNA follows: TGTGCCAGCACCATGGGGTCTAACACCGGGGAGCTGTTTTTT.

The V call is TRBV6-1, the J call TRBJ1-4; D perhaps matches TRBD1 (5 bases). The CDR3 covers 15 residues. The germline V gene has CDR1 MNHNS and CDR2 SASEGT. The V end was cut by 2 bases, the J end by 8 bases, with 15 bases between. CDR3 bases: TGTGCCAGCAGTGAATCACCGGGGACTTCCGAAAAACTGTTTTTT. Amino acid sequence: CASSESPGTSEKLFF.